The source of this T cell receptor beta chain is a study of blood T cell repertoires in COVID-19. Turning to the study itself: T cells, B-cell-depleted T cells, or PBMCs supplied cDNA or gDNA.

Per germline, CDR1 SGHRS and CDR2 YFSETQ. After removal of 0 bases from V and 7 bases from J, the junction contained 6 bases not matched to a gene. The CDR3 has 14 residues. Per the original data handling: Reference gene primers were amplified, and this amplification served to estimate nucleated cell counts. Repertoires were generated with immunoSEQ multiplex PCR, while TCRdb's copy carries only in-frame clones and drops some. V and J calls and clone size follow that table, whereas D and trimming were derived from the DNA. The sample yields 150,000 to 250,000 clones, 87% seen once. Sequencing used PBMCs or T cells enriched from blood (not recorded which). This chain links TRBV5-1 with TRBJ1-2; TRBD1 matches at 7 bases. The origin of this receptor is a woman in her twenties or thirties who had recovered from COVID-19. In nucleotides, the CDR3 is TGCGCCAGCAGCTTGGACGACAGGGCTCCTGGCTACACCTTC. This gives the protein CASSLDDRAPGYTF.